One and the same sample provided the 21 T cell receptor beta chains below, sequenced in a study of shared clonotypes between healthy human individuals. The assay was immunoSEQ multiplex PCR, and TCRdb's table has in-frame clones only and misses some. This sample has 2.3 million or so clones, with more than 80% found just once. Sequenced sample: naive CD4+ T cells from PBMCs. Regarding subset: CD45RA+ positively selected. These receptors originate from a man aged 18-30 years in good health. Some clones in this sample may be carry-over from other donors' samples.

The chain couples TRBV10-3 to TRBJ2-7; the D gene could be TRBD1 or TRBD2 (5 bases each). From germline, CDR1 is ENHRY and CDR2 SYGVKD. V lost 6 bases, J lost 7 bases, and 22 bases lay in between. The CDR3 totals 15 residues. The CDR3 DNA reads TGTGCCATCAGACCAACCGGGGACCTCCAACGAGAGCAGTACTTC. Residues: CAIRPTGDLQREQYF.

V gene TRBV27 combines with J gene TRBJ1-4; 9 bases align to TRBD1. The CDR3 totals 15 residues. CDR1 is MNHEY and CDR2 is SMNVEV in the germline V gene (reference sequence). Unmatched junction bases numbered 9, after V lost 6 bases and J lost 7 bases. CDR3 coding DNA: TGTGCCAGCAGGGCCCCGGACAGGGGTCTTGAAAAACTGTTTTTT. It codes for CASRAPDRGLEKLFF.

CDR3 region: CASNLAGGPPYTQYF. The CDR3 nucleotides are TGTGCCAGCAATTTGGCGGGAGGACCCCCGTATACGCAGTATTTT. The genes are TRBV2 and TRBJ2-3; 8 bases are a match to TRBD2. V lost 7 bases to trimming and J lost 7 bases; unmatched junction nucleotides: 13. This CDR3 contains 15 residues. CDR1 is SNHLY, CDR2 FYNNEI, per germline.

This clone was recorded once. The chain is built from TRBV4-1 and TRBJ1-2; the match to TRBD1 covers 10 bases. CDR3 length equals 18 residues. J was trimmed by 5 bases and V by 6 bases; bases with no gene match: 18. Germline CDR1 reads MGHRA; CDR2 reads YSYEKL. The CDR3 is CASSRPSPTTGGLYGYTF. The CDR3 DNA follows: TGCGCCAGCAGTCGACCAAGTCCAACGACAGGGGGCCTGTATGGCTACACCTTC.

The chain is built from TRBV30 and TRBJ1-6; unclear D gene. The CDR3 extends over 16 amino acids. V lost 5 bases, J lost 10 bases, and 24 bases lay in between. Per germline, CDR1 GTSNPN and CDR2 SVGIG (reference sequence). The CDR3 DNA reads TGTGCCTGGTCCCGGGGTTTCGCGTCCCCCCTGTCACCCCTCCACTTT. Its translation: CAWSRGFASPLSPLHF.

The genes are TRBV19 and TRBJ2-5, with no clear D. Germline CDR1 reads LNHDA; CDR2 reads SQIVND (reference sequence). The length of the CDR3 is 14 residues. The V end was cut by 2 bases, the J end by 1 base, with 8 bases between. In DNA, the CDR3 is TGTGCCAGTAGTATAACCCTAGGCCAAGAGACCCAGTACTTC. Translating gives CASSITLGQETQYF.

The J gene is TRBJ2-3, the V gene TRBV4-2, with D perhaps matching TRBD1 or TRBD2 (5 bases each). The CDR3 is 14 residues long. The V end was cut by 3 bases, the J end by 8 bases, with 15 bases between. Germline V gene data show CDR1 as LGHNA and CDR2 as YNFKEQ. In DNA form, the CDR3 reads TGTGCCAGCAGCCAGGGACGGCGAGGGATTACGCAGTATTTT. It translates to CASSQGRRGITQYF.

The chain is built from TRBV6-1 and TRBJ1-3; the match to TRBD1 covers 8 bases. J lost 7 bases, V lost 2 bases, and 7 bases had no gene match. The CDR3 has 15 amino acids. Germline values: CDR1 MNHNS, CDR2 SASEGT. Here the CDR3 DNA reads TGTGCCAGCAGTGAACTTTGGCAGGGGGCGAACACCATATATTTT. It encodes CASSELWQGANTIYF.

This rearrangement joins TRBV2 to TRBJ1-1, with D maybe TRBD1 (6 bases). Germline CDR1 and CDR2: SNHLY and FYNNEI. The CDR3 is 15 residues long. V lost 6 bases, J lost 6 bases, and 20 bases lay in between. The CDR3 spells CASRLTDGQFAEAFF. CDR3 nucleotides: TGTGCCAGCAGGCTTACTGATGGACAGTTCGCTGAAGCTTTCTTT. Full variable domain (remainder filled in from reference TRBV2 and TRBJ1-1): EPEVTQTPSHQVTQMGQEVILRCVPISNHLYFYWYRQILGQKVEFLVSFYNNEISEKSEIFDDQFSVERPDGSNFTLKIRSTKLEDSAMYFCASRLTDGQFAEAFFGQGTRLTVV.

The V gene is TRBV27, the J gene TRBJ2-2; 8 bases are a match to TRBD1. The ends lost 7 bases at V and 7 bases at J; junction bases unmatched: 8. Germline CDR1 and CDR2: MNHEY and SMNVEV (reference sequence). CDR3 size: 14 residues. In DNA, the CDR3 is TGTGCCAGCACCAAGGACAGGGCGGTCGGGGAGCTGTTTTTT. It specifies CASTKDRAVGELFF.

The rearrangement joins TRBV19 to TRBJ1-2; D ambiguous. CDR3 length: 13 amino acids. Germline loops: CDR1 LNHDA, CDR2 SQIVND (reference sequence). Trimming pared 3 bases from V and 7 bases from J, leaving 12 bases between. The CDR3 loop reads CASSMFVGGGYTF. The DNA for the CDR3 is TGTGCCAGTAGTATGTTCGTCGGCGGTGGCTACACCTTC.

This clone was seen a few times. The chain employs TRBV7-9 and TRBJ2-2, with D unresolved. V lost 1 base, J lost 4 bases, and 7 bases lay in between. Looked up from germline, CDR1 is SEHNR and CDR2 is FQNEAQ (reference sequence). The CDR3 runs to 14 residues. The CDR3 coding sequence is TGTGCCAGCAGCTTAGTGGAACCCACCGGGGAGCTGTTTTTT. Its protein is CASSLVEPTGELFF. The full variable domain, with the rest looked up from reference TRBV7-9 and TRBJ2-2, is DTGVSQNPRHKITKRGQNVTFRCDPISEHNRLYWYRQTLGQGPEFLTYFQNEAQLEKSRLLSDRFSAERPKGSFSTLEIQRTEQGDSAMYLCASSLVEPTGELFFGEGSRLTVL.

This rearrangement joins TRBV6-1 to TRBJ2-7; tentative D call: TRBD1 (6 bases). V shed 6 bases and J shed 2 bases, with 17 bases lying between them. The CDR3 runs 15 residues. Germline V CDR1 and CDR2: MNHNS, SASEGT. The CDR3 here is CASRTDGTFTYEQYF. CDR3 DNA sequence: TGTGCCAGCAGGACTGACGGGACATTCACCTACGAGCAGTACTTC.

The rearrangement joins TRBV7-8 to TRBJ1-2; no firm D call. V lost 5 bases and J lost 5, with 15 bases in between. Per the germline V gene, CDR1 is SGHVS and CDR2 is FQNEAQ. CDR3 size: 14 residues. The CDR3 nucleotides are TGTGCCAGCAGCCCCCCGGGTTCCTTTTATGGCTACACCTTC. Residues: CASSPPGSFYGYTF.

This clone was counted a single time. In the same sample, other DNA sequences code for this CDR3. In DNA form, the CDR3 reads TGTGCCAGCAGCTCCGACCCGAACACTGAAGCTTTCTTT. It encodes CASSSDPNTEAFF. This sequence joins TRBV5-6 and TRBJ1-1, with D unresolved. V lost 3 bases and J lost 1, with 7 bases in between. The CDR3 length is 13 residues. CDR1 SGHDT and CDR2 YYEEEE come from the germline V gene.

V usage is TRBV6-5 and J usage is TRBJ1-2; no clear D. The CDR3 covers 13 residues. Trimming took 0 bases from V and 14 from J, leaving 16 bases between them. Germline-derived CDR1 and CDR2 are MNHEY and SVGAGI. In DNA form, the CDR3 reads TGTGCCAGCAGTTACTCCCCAACGGCGGCGCAAACCTTC. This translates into CASSYSPTAAQTF.

This chain's CDR3 is CATSKGGGPYNEQFF. The DNA of the CDR3 is TGTGCCACCAGCAAAGGGGGCGGTCCCTACAATGAGCAGTTCTTC. The chain is built from TRBV15 and TRBJ2-1; TRBD1 agrees at 7 bases. Germline V gene sequence: CDR1 LNHNV, CDR2 YYDKDF (reference sequence). V gave up 4 bases and J gave up 2 bases; unmatched junction bases: 5. The CDR3 is made up of 15 amino acids.

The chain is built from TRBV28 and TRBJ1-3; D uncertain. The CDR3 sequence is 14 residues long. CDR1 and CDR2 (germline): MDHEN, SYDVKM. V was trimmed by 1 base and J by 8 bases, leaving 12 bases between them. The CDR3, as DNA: TGTGCCAGCAGTTTATCCGGAAAACGTGACACCATATATTTT. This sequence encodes CASSLSGKRDTIYF.

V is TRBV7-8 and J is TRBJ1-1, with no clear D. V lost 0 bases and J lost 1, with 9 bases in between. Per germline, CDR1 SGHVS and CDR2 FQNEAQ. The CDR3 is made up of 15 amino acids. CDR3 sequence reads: CASSLAVLQNTEAFF. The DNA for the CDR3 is TGTGCCAGCAGCTTAGCCGTCCTCCAGAACACTGAAGCTTTCTTT.

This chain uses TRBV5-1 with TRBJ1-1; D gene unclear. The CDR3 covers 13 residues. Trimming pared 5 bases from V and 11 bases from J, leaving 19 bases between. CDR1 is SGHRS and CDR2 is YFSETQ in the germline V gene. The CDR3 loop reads CASRDSATMGAFF. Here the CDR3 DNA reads TGCGCCAGCAGGGACTCGGCCACGATGGGTGCTTTCTTT.

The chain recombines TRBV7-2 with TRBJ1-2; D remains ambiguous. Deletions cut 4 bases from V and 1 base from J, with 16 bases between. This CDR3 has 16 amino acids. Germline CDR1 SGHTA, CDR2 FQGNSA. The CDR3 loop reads CASSSWTESFNYGYTF. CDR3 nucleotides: TGTGCCAGCAGCTCCTGGACCGAGAGTTTTAACTATGGCTACACCTTC.